Listed here are 21 T cell receptor beta chains from one sample, sequenced in a study of blood T cells in healthy people across ages. For the second PCR, which ran for about 7 to 11 cycles, a sample-barcoded 5' primer and a J-beta primer mix were used. One entry per CDR3 protein, called by TCRdb with MiXCR from the 5' RACE reads. Of hundreds of thousands of distinct CDR3 sequences listed, about 28% are singletons. The sequencing sample was made of blood. The source of these receptors is a woman of 80 years or more in good health.

In DNA form, the CDR3 reads TGTGCCTGGAGTTCGCAGGGTTCGGGGCAAGCTTTCTTT. Amino acids: CAWSSQGSGQAFF. The rearrangement joins TRBV30 to TRBJ1-1, with D perhaps TRBD1 (5 bases). Germline CDR1 is GTSNPN and CDR2 is SVGIG (reference sequence). This CDR3 is 13 amino acids long. Trimming removed 2 bases from V and 9 bases from J, with 16 bases in between.

This clonotype was seen ten or more times. The rearrangement links TRBV28 to TRBJ1-5, with D hard to call. The CDR3 runs 14 residues. Germline V gene data show CDR1 as MDHEN and CDR2 as SYDVKM. V was shortened by 7 bases and J by 1 base, with 11 bases between the two germline ends. This CDR3 reads CASTETVSNQPQHF. In nucleotides, the CDR3 is TGTGCCAGCACGGAGACTGTGAGCAATCAGCCCCAGCATTTT.

This clonotype was found many times. CDR3 bases: TGTGCCAGCAGCTTAGGGGGAATCACAGATACGCAGTATTTT. This codes for CASSLGGITDTQYF. V usage is TRBV7-9 and J usage is TRBJ2-3; the D is unclear. The germline gives CDR1 SEHNR, CDR2 FQNEAQ (reference sequence). The CDR3 sequence is 14 residues long. V was shortened by 1 base and J by 2 bases, with 7 bases between the two germline ends.

This clonotype was counted many times. V usage is TRBV20-1 and J usage is TRBJ2-1, with 10 bases identical to TRBD2. This CDR3 contains 15 residues. Per the germline V gene, CDR1 is DFQATT and CDR2 is SNEGSKA (reference sequence). V was clipped by 1 base and J by 2 bases; unmatched bases: 2. The CDR3 DNA sequence: TGCAGTGCTAGAGCACTAGCGGGGACCTACAATGAGCAGTTCTTC. The encoded protein is CSARALAGTYNEQFF.

This sequence joins TRBV7-2 and TRBJ2-7; D remains unclear. The germline CDR1 and CDR2 sequences are SGHTA and FQGNSA. V was shortened by 4 bases and J by 5 bases, with 18 bases between the two germline ends. This CDR3 region has 15 residues. CDR3 sequence reads: CASSSSRVPANEQYF. As DNA, the CDR3 is TGTGCCAGCAGCTCCAGTCGCGTCCCTGCGAACGAGCAGTACTTC.

This clonotype was found many times. CDR3 coding DNA: TGTGCCAGCAGCTTAGGACGGCGGATCACTGAAGCTTTCTTT. It yields the protein CASSLGRRITEAFF. V is TRBV7-8 and J is TRBJ1-1, with no clear D. The V end lost 1 base, the J end lost 4 bases, and 10 bases lay between the germline ends. Looked up from germline, CDR1 is SGHVS and CDR2 is FQNEAQ. The CDR3 length is 14 residues.

There are many counts of this clonotype. The rearrangement uses TRBV14 and TRBJ2-3; TRBD1 is a possible D gene (5 bases). Germline assignment: CDR1 SGHDN and CDR2 FVKESK. V was cut by 0 bases and J by 4 bases, with 14 bases left in between. The CDR3 extends over 16 amino acids. The CDR3 loop reads CASSQDTGRGADTQYF. CDR3 DNA sequence: TGTGCCAGCAGCCAAGATACAGGAAGGGGCGCAGATACGCAGTATTTT.

As DNA, the CDR3 is TGTGCCAGCAGGCGAATCGGCCAAGAGACCCAGTACTTC. Translating gives CASRRIGQETQYF. The V gene is TRBV6-2 or TRBV6-3, the J gene TRBJ2-5; D is unclear. V dropped 6 bases and J dropped 1 base, with 9 bases sitting between them. The CDR3 runs to 13 residues. The germline CDR1 and CDR2 sequences are MNHEY and SVGEGT.

To note about this clonotype: A much more abundant neighbour one base away suggests this may be a read error. The rearrangement uses TRBV7-2 and TRBJ1-2; D call uncertain. Germline V gene lookup returns CDR1 SGHTA and CDR2 FQGNSA. This CDR3 region has 12 residues. The CDR3 region has the DNA TGTGCCAGCAGCGTAGCATCGTATGGCTACACCTTC. Its protein is CASSVASYGYTF.

The V and J genes are TRBV27 and TRBJ1-2; D possibly corresponds to TRBD1 (6 bases). V shed 4 bases and J shed 6 bases, with 12 bases lying between them. CDR1 is MNHEY, CDR2 SMNVEV, per germline (reference sequence). CDR3 size: 13 residues. The CDR3 protein is CASSSWTDDGYTF. The DNA of the CDR3 is TGTGCCAGCAGTTCTTGGACAGATGATGGCTACACCTTC.

This clonotype was found many times. The V gene is TRBV7-2, the J gene TRBJ2-1, with 12 bases identical to TRBD1. The CDR3 covers 16 residues. The junction had 4 bases not matched to a gene; V was cut back by 0 bases and J by 7 bases. Germline values: CDR1 SGHTA, CDR2 FQGNSA. CDR3 nucleotides: TGTGCCAGCAGCTTAGCCGGGACAGGGGGCAGGAATGAGCAGTTCTTC. It specifies CASSLAGTGGRNEQFF.

This clonotype was counted many times. One base away lies a much larger clone, so this may be a sequencing read error. The rearrangement joins TRBV28 to TRBJ2-5, with D unresolved. The V gene lost 3 bases and the J gene lost 11 bases, with 22 bases spanning the gap. This CDR3 has 15 amino acids. CDR1 MDHEN and CDR2 SYDVKM come from the germline V gene. The CDR3 sequence is CASSLMTVRVNEQYF. CDR3 DNA sequence: TGTGCCAGCAGTTTGATGACGGTTAGAGTAAATGAGCAGTACTTC.

This clonotype has a count of ten or more. One end of the junction is discordant with germline, which a read error may explain. The chain uses TRBV7-9 and TRBJ1-1; D unresolved. CDR1 is SEHNR, CDR2 FQNEAQ, per germline (reference sequence). The length of the CDR3 is 14 residues. As DNA, the CDR3 is TGTGCCAGCAGTTTAGGAGTCATGAACACTGAAGCTTTCTTT. This encodes CASSLGVMNTEAFF.

This clonotype came up many times. The rearrangement links TRBV7-2 to TRBJ1-5, with D perhaps matching TRBD1 (5 bases). V was shortened by 1 base and J by 0 bases, with 7 bases between the two germline ends. CDR3 length: 15 residues. Germline loops: CDR1 SGHTA, CDR2 FQGNSA. The CDR3 here is CASSLGQSSNQPQHF. The CDR3 coding sequence is TGTGCCAGCAGCTTAGGACAGTCTAGCAATCAGCCCCAGCATTTT.

There are many counts of this clonotype. The chain carries TRBV28 and TRBJ2-7; TRBD1 aligns across 7 bases. Unmatched junction bases numbered 14, after V lost 9 bases and J lost 3 bases. Germline V gene data show CDR1 as MDHEN and CDR2 as SYDVKM. The CDR3 is 15 amino acids. In DNA, the CDR3 is TGTGCCAGTATCCCTACAGGGGCTGGTCGCTACGAGCAGTACTTC. This gives the protein CASIPTGAGRYEQYF.

This chain connects TRBV30 to TRBJ1-2; perhaps TRBD1 as D (6 bases). Trimming removed 3 bases at V and 4 bases at J, with 18 bases between. This CDR3 has 15 amino acids. In germline, CDR1 is GTSNPN, CDR2 SVGIG (reference sequence). The DNA for the CDR3 is TGTGCCTGGAGGTCCTCGAGCCGGACAGTCTATGGCTACACCTTC. This gives the protein CAWRSSSRTVYGYTF.

In this sample, this clonotype turned up many times. A single base separates this from a much larger clone, so it may be a read error. The chain carries TRBV11-1 and TRBJ2-5; perhaps TRBD1 as D (6 bases). This CDR3 contains 13 residues. The V and J ends lost 5 bases and 11 bases respectively, with 18 bases between them. Per germline, CDR1 SGHAT and CDR2 FQDESV (reference sequence). Here the CDR3 reads CASSTGQYNEQYF. The DNA for the CDR3 is TGTGCCAGCAGCACCGGACAGTACAATGAGCAGTACTTC.

This clonotype was recorded at least ten times. The chain couples TRBV10-3 to TRBJ1-2; 8 positions agree with TRBD1. The CDR3 has 13 amino acids. V lost 4 bases, J lost 4 bases, and 2 bases stayed unmatched. Germline CDR1 reads ENHRY; CDR2 reads SYGVKD. CDR3 in amino acids: CAISGQGSYGYTF. For the CDR3, the DNA is TGTGCCATCAGTGGACAGGGGAGCTATGGCTACACCTTC.

This sequence joins TRBV6-2 or TRBV6-3 and TRBJ1-1; D gene unclear. Germline lookup yields CDR1 MNHEY and CDR2 SVGEGT. V lost 6 bases and J 1 base, leaving 6 bases between the germline ends. The CDR3 loop spans 12 amino acids. The chain's CDR3 is CASRPQNTEAFF. In DNA, the CDR3 is TGTGCCAGCAGGCCACAGAACACTGAAGCTTTCTTT.

This clonotype was counted ten times or more. The chain carries TRBV29-1 and TRBJ2-5; 7 nucleotides agree with TRBD1. Germline values: CDR1 SQVTM, CDR2 ANQGSEA. Trimming cost V 2 bases and J 5 bases; bases outside gene matches: 5. The CDR3 covers 13 residues. The DNA for the CDR3 is TGCAGCGTTGAAATAGTGACAGGGGAGACCCAGTACTTC. Amino acids: CSVEIVTGETQYF.

This clonotype was seen ten or more times. J is TRBJ2-1 and V is TRBV5-1; 11 nucleotides align to TRBD2. This CDR3 has 14 residues. Germline CDR1 reads SGHRS; CDR2 reads YFSETQ. The V gene end was trimmed by 4 bases and the J gene end by 10 bases; junction bases not matched to a gene: 7. The CDR3 spells CASSRQASGGEQFF. The CDR3 nucleotides are TGCGCCAGCAGCCGCCAGGCTAGCGGGGGGGAGCAGTTCTTC.